This T cell receptor (beta chain) was recovered during a study of cytomegalovirus exposure and HLA in healthy donors. The germline V gene has CDR1 SGHNT and CDR2 YYREEE (reference sequence). The CDR3 consists of 15 residues. It was with 60 Vbeta and 13 Jbeta primers that the PCR ran. Method: immunoSEQ multiplex PCR; TCRdb's copy keeps in-frame clones and lacks some. The sample contains just over 65,000 clones, 75% to 85% of which appear only once. Points on this clone: The junction and the germline gene differ at one end; a read error may be behind it.

This receptor was identified in a human donor in good health. The V call is TRBV5-4, the J call TRBJ2-7; tentatively, D is TRBD2 (6 bases). Source material: PBMCs. The CDR3 reads CANSLDGLRGGEQYF. For the CDR3, the DNA is TGTGCCAACAGCTTGGATGGCTTGCGGGGTGGGGAGCAGTACTTC.